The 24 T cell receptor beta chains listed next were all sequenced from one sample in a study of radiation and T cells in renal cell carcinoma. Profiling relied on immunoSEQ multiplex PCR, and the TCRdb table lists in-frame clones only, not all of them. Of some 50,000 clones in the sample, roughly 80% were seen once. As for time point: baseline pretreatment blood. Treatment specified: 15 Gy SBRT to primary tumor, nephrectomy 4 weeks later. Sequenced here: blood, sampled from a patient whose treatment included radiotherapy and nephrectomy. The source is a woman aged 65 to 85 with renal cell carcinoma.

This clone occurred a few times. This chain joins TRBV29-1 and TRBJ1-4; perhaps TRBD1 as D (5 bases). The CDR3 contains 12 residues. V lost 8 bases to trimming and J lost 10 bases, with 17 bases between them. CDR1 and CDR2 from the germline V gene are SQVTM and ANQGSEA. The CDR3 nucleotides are TGCAGCATTTACGTTGTTGGGGCAAAACTGTTTTTT. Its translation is CSIYVVGAKLFF.

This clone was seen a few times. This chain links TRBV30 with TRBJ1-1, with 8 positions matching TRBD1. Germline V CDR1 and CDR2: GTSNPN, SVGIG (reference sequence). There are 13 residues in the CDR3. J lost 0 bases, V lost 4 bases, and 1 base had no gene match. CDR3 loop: CAWNRGLNTEAFF. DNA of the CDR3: TGTGCCTGGAACAGGGGGTTGAACACTGAAGCTTTCTTT.

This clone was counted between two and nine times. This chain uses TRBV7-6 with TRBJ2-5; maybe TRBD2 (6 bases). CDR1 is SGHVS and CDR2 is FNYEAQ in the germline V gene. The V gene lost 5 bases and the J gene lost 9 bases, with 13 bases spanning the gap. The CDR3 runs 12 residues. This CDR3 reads CASSGEWGAQYF. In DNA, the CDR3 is TGTGCCAGCAGCGGAGAGTGGGGGGCCCAGTACTTC.

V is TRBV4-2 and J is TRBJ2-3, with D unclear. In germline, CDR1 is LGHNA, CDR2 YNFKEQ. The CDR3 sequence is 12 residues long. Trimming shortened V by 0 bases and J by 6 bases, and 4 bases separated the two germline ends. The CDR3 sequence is CASSQDYDTQYF. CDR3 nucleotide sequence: TGTGCCAGCAGCCAAGACTACGATACGCAGTATTTT.

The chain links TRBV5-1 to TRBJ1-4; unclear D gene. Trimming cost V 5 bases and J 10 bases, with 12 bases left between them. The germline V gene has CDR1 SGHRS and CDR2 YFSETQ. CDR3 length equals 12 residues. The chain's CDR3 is CASSPSGVKLFF. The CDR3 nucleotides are TGCGCCAGCAGTCCGTCGGGTGTAAAACTGTTTTTT. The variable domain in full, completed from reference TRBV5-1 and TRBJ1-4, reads KAGVTQTPRYLIKTRGQQVTLSCSPISGHRSVSWYQQTPGQGLQFLFEYFSETQRNKGNFPGRFSGRQFSNSRSEMNVSTLELGDSALYLCASSPSGVKLFFGSGTQLSVL.

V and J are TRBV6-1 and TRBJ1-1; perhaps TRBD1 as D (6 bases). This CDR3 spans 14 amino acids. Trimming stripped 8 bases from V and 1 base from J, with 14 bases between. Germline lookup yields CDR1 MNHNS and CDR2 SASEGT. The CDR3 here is CASRKGGSNTEAFF. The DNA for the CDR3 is TGTGCCAGCCGTAAAGGGGGATCGAACACTGAAGCTTTCTTT.

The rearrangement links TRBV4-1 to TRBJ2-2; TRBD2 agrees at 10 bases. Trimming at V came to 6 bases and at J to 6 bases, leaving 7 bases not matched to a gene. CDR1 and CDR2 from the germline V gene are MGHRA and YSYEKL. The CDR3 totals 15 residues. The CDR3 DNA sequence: TGCGCCAGCAGACCAGCGGGGGGGCTTTCCGGGGAGCTGTTTTTT. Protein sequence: CASRPAGGLSGELFF.

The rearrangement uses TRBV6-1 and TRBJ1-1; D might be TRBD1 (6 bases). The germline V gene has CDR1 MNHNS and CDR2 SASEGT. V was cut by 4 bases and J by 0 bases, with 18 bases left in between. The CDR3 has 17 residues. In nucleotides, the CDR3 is TGTGCCAGCAGTGGCCCGACAGGAACCTTCATGAACACTGAAGCTTTCTTT. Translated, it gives CASSGPTGTFMNTEAFF.

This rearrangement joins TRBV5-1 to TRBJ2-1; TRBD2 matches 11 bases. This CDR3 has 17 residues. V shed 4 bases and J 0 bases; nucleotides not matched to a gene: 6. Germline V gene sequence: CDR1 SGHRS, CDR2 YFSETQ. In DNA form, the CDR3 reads TGCGCCAGCAGCCACGGGACTAGCGGCATCTCCTACAATGAGCAGTTCTTC. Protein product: CASSHGTSGISYNEQFF. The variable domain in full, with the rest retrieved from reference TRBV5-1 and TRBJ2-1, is KAGVTQTPRYLIKTRGQQVTLSCSPISGHRSVSWYQQTPGQGLQFLFEYFSETQRNKGNFPGRFSGRQFSNSRSEMNVSTLELGDSALYLCASSHGTSGISYNEQFFGPGTRLTVL.

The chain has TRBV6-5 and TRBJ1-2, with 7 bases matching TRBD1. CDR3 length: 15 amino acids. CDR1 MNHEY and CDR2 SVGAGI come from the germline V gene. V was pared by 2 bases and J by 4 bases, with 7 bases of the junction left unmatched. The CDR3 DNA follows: TGTGCCAGCAGTTACGGGACAGCGGATGGCTATGGCTACACCTTC. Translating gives CASSYGTADGYGYTF.

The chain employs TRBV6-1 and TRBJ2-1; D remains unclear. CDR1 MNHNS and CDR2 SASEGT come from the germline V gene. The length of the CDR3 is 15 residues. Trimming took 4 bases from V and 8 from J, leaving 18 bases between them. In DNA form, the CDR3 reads TGTGCCAGCAGTGCCCTCAGTCCGGACGTGCATGAGCAGTTCTTC. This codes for CASSALSPDVHEQFF.

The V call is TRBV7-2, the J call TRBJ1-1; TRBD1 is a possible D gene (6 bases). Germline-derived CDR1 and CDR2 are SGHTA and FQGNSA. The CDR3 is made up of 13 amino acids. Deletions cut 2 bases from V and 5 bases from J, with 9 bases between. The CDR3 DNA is TGTGCCAGCAGCTTAAGGGGGGAGACTGAAGCTTTCTTT. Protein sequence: CASSLRGETEAFF.

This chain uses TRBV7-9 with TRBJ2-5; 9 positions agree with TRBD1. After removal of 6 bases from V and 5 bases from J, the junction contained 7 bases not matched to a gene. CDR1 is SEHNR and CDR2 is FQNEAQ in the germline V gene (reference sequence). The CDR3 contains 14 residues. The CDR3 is CASRGQGGTETQYF. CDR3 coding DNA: TGTGCCAGCAGGGGACAGGGAGGTACGGAGACCCAGTACTTC.

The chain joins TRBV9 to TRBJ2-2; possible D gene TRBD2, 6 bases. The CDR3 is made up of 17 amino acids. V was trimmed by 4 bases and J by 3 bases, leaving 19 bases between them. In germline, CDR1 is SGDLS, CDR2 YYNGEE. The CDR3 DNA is TGTGCCAGCAGCACCCCCGCAGACGGCGGGGACACCGGGGAGCTGTTTTTT. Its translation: CASSTPADGGDTGELFF.

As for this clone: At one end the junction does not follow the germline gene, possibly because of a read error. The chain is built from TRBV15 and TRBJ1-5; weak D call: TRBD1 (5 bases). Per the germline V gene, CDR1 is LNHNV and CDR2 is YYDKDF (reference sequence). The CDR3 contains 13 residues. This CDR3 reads CATSSQGSQPQHF. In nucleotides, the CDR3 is TGTGCCACGAGCAGCCAGGGAAGCCAGCCCCAGCATTTT.

The CDR3 sequence: CAWNLDSRRNTEAFF. Written as DNA, the CDR3 is TGTGCCTGGAACCTTGACAGTCGGAGGAACACTGAAGCTTTCTTT. V usage is TRBV30 and J usage is TRBJ1-1, with D possibly TRBD1 on 5 matching bases. The CDR3 is made up of 15 amino acids. With 4 bases removed from V and 1 base from J, the gap between germline ends came to 16 bases. Germline-derived CDR1 and CDR2 are GTSNPN and SVGIG (reference sequence).

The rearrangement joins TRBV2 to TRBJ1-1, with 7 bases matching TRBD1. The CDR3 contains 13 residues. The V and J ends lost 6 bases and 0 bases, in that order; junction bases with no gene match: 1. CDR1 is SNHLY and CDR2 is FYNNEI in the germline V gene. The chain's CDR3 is CASRGQMNTEAFF. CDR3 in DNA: TGTGCCAGCAGGGGACAGATGAACACTGAAGCTTTCTTT.

The CDR3 sequence is CSVEDLERQAEQFF. The DNA of the CDR3 is TGCAGCGTTGAAGATCTAGAGCGTCAGGCTGAGCAGTTCTTC. The chain combines TRBV29-1 with TRBJ2-1; D unclear. V lost 0 bases and J lost 9, with 15 bases in between. The CDR3 totals 14 residues. Germline lookup yields CDR1 SQVTM and CDR2 ANQGSEA.

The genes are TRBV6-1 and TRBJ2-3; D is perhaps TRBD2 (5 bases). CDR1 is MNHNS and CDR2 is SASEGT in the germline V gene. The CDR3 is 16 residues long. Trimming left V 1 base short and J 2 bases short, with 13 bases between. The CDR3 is CASSEEFYGVTDTQYF. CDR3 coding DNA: TGTGCCAGCAGTGAAGAGTTCTACGGGGTCACAGATACGCAGTATTTT.

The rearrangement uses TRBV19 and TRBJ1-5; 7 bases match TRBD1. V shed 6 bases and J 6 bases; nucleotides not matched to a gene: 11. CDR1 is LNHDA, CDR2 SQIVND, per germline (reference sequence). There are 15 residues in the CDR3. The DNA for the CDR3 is TGTGCCAGTAGCAACCAGGGGGTCGGGCGTCAGCCCCAGCATTTT. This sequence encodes CASSNQGVGRQPQHF.

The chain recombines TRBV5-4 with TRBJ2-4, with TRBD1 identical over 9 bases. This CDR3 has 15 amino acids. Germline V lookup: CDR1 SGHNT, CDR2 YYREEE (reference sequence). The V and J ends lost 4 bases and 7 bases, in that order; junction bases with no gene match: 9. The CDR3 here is CASSPPGQGLNIQYF. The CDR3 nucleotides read TGTGCCAGCAGCCCACCGGGACAGGGTTTGAACATTCAGTACTTC.

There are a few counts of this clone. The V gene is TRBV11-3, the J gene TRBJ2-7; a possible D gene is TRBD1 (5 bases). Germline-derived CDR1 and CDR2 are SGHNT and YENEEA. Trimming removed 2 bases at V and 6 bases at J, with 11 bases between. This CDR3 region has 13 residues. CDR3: CASSLFQGTEQYF. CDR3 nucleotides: TGTGCCAGCAGCTTATTCCAGGGAACCGAGCAGTACTTC.

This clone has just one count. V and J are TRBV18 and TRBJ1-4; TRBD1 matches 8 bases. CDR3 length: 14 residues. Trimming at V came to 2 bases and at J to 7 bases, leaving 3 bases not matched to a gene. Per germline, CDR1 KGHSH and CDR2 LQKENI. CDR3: CASSPRTGTEKLFF. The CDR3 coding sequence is TGTGCCAGCTCACCAAGGACAGGGACTGAAAAACTGTTTTTT.

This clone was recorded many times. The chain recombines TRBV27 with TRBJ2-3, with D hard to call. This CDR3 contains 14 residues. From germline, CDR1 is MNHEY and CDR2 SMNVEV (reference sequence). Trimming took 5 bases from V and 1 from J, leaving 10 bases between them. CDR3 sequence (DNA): TGTGCCAGCAGTCCCTCGGCAGGCACAGATACGCAGTATTTT. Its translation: CASSPSAGTDTQYF.